A selection of T cell receptor beta chains follows, all from one sample in a study of CD8 T cells in ankylosing spondylitis. TCRdb itself ran the 5' RACE reads through MiXCR, one entry per CDR3 protein. This table holds roughly 230,000 distinct CDR3 sequences, under 20% found once. Sequenced sample: blood, either unsorted or a sorted T cell fraction (not recorded which). The receptors here all came from a male donor with ankylosing spondylitis or in good health (not recorded which). Each CDR3 is given with its conserved first and last residue. D genes are given only for firm matches. Clone size is given for some rows only: seen once, a few or many times, or a class if the clone is expanded.

few	TRBV20-1	NA	TRBJ2-5	CSASNEGTQYF	TGCAGTGCTAGTAACGAGGGGACCCAGTACTTC
NA	TRBV7-2	TRBD1	TRBJ1-1	CASSLGEPGQDEAFF	TGTGCCAGCAGCTTAGGGGAACCGGGACAGGATGAAGCTTTCTTT
many	TRBV3-1	TRBD2	TRBJ2-1	CASRGSSGSYEQFF	TGTGCCAGCAGAGGGAGTAGCGGGAGCTATGAGCAGTTCTTC
few	TRBV6-2/TRBV6-3	TRBD1	TRBJ2-5	CASSKDRGRARQETQYF	TGTGCCAGCAGCAAGGACAGGGGAAGGGCGAGGCAAGAGACCCAGTACTTC
few	TRBV12-3/TRBV12-4	NA	TRBJ2-7	CASSWWDWGYEQYF	TGTGCCAGCAGTTGGTGGGATTGGGGGTACGAGCAGTACTTC
few	TRBV11-1	TRBD2	TRBJ2-2	CASSLGGTSGRAVFFTGELFF	TGTGCCAGCAGCTTAGGAGGGACTAGCGGGAGGGCCGTCTTCTTCACCGGGGAGCTGTTTTTT
NA	TRBV7-8	TRBD1	TRBJ2-7	CASSLALGQDLVEQYF	TGTGCCAGCAGCTTAGCGCTCGGACAGGACCTGGTCGAGCAGTACTTC
many	TRBV5-1	NA	TRBJ2-7	CASSWGDYQGYEQYF	TGCGCCAGCAGCTGGGGGGACTACCAGGGGTACGAGCAGTACTTC
NA	TRBV29-1	TRBD2	TRBJ2-2	CSVEDTGTTNTGELFF	TGCAGCGTTGAAGACACCGGGACTACCAACACCGGGGAGCTGTTTTTT
NA	TRBV12-3/TRBV12-4	TRBD2	TRBJ2-1	CASSSTSGQPNEQFF	TGTGCCAGCAGCTCCACTAGCGGGCAGCCCAATGAGCAGTTCTTC
NA	TRBV7-2	TRBD1	TRBJ2-7	CASSAYGTGLNEQYF	TGTGCCAGCAGCGCCTATGGGACAGGGCTCAACGAGCAGTACTTC
NA	TRBV20-1	NA	TRBJ2-7	CSARDLELSFEQYF	TGCAGTGCTAGAGACTTAGAACTCTCTTTCGAGCAGTACTTC
few	TRBV24-1	NA	TRBJ2-7	CATSGGRVSYEQYF	TGTGCCACCAGTGGCGGCAGGGTGTCGTACGAGCAGTACTTC
NA	TRBV6-4	NA	TRBJ1-2	CASSDLRGGYTF	TGTGCCAGCAGTGACCTGAGAGGAGGCTACACCTTC
many	TRBV12-3/TRBV12-4	NA	TRBJ2-5	CASSFSGVLDQYF	TGTGCCAGCAGTTTCTCGGGGGTTCTGGACCAGTACTTC
NA	TRBV29-1	TRBD2	TRBJ2-1	CSVLGLAGQFF	TGCAGCGTCCTCGGACTAGCGGGTCAGTTCTTC
few	TRBV5-6	NA	TRBJ2-1	CASSPVMGGNEQFF	TGTGCCAGCAGCCCCGTAATGGGGGGCAATGAGCAGTTCTTC
few	TRBV11-2	TRBD2	TRBJ2-1	CASSLEGTSGIRVYNEQFF	TGTGCCAGCAGCTTAGAGGGGACTAGCGGGATTCGAGTTTACAATGAGCAGTTCTTC
many	TRBV12-3/TRBV12-4	NA	TRBJ1-5	CASSELGRQPQHF	TGTGCCAGCAGTGAGCTGGGTAGGCAGCCCCAGCATTTT
NA	TRBV6-1	NA	TRBJ2-1	CASSVDIYNEQFF	TGTGCCAGCAGTGTGGATATCTACAATGAGCAGTTCTTC
few	TRBV5-1	NA	TRBJ2-3	CASSLAGRLTDTQYF	TGCGCCAGCAGCTTAGCAGGGCGACTTACAGATACGCAGTATTTT
NA	TRBV7-9	NA	TRBJ2-5	CASSSGTSLQETQYF	TGTGCCAGCAGCTCGGGGACTTCCCTACAAGAGACCCAGTACTTC